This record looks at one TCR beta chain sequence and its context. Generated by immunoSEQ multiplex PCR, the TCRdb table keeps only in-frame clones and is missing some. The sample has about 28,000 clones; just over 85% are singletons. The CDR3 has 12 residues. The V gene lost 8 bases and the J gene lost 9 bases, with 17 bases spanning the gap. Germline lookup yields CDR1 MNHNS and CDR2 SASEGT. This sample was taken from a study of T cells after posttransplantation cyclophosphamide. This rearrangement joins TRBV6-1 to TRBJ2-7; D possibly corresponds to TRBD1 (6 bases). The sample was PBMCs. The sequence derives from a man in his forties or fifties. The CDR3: CASVDNREAQYF. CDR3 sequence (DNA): TGTGCCAGCGTTGATAACAGGGAAGCGCAGTACTTC.